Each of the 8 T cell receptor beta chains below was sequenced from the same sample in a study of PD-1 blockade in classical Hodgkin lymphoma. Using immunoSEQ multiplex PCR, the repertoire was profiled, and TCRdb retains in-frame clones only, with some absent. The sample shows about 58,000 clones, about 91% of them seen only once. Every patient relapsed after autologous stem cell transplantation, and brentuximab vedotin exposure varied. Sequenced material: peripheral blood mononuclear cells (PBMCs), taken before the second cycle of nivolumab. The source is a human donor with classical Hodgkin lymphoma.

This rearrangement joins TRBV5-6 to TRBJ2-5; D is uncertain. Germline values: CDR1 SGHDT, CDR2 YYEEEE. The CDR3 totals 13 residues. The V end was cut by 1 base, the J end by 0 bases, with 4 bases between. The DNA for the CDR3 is TGTGCCAGCAGCTTGCCCAACCAAGAGACCCAGTACTTC. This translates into CASSLPNQETQYF.

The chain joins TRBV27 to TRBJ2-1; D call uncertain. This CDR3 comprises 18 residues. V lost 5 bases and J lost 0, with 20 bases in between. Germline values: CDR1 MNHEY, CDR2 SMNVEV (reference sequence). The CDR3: CASSPLGSPASSYNEQFF. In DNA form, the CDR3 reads TGTGCCAGCAGTCCCCTAGGTTCTCCGGCGAGCTCCTACAATGAGCAGTTCTTC.

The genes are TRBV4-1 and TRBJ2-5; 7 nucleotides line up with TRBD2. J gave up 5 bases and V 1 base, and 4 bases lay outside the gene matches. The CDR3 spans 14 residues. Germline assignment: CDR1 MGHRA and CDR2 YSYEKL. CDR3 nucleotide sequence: TGCGCCAGCAGCCAAGGCGCCGGGGGGGAGACCCAGTACTTC. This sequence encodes CASSQGAGGETQYF.

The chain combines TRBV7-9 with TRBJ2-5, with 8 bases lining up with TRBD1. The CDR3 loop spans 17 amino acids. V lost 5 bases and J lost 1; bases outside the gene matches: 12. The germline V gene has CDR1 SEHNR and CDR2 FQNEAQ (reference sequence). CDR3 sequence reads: CASSMDRVSRIQETQYF. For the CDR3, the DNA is TGTGCCAGCAGCATGGACAGGGTCTCCCGGATCCAAGAGACCCAGTACTTC. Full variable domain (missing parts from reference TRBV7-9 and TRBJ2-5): DTGVSQNPRHKITKRGQNVTFRCDPISEHNRLYWYRQTLGQGPEFLTYFQNEAQLEKSRLLSDRFSAERPKGSFSTLEIQRTEQGDSAMYLCASSMDRVSRIQETQYFGPGTRLLVL.

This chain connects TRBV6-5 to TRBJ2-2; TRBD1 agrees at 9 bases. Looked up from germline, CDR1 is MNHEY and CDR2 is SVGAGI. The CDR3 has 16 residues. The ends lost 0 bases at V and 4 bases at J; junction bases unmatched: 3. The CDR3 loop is CASSYSRDRATGELFF. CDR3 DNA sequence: TGTGCCAGCAGTTACTCGAGGGACAGGGCCACCGGGGAGCTGTTTTTT.

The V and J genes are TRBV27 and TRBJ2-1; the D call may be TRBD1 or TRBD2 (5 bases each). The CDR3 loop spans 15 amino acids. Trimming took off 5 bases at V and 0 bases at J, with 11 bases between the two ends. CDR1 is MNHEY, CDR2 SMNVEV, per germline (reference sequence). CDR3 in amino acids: CASSPGTTSYNEQFF. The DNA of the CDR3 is TGTGCCAGCAGTCCCGGGACCACCTCCTACAATGAGCAGTTCTTC.

The CDR3 sequence: CASSRDLSLAGANGYEQYF. Written as DNA, the CDR3 is TGCGCCAGCAGCCGCGACCTGAGTCTAGCGGGAGCTAACGGCTACGAGCAGTACTTC. The gene calls are TRBV4-3 and TRBJ2-7, with 10 bases aligning to TRBD2. V shed 4 bases and J 3 bases; nucleotides not matched to a gene: 18. The length of the CDR3 is 19 residues. Germline CDR1 and CDR2: LGHNA and YSLEER.

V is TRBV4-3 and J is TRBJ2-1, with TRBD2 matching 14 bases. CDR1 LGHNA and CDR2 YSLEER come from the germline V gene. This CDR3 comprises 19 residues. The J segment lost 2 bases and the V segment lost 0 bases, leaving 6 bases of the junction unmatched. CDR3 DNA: TGCGCCAGCAGCCAAGATCCCGGACTAGCGGGAGGAGCCTACAATGAGCAGTTCTTC. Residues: CASSQDPGLAGGAYNEQFF.